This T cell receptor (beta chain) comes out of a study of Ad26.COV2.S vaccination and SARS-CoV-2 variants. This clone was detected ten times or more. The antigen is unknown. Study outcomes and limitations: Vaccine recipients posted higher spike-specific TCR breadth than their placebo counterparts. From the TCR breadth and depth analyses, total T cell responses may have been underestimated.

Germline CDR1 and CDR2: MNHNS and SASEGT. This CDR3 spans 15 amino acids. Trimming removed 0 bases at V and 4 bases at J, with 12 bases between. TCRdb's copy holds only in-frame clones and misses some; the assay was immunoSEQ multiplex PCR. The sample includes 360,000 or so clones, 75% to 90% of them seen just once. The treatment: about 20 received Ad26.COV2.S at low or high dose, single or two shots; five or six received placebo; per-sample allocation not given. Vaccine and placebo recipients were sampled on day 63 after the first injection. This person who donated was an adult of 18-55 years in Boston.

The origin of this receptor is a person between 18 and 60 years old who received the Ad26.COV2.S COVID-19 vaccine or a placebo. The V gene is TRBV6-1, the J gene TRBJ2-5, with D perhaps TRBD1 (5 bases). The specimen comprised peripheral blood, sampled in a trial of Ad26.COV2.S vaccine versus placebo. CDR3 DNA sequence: TGTGCCAGCAGTGAAGCAGTAGGGGCGGTAGAGACCCAGTACTTC. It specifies CASSEAVGAVETQYF.